This T cell receptor beta chain was observed in a study of blood T cell repertoires in COVID-19. This CDR3 is 13 amino acids long. Trimming left V 0 bases short and J 4 bases short, with 6 bases between. In the source study's methods: Estimated nucleated cell counts came from reference gene primer amplification. TCRdb's table, derived via immunoSEQ multiplex PCR, lists solely in-frame clones and lacks some. That table supplies the V and J calls and clone size; D and trimming were determined from the DNA. The sample shows 45,000 to 50,000 clones, roughly four fifths of them seen only once. Sequenced sample: peripheral blood. The receptor comes from a man in his forties with acute or convalescent COVID-19. The chain employs TRBV12-3 or TRBV12-4 and TRBJ1-2, with D unresolved. The CDR3 here is CASSLATVYGYTF. The CDR3 region has the DNA TGTGCCAGCAGTTTAGCTACAGTCTATGGCTACACCTTC.